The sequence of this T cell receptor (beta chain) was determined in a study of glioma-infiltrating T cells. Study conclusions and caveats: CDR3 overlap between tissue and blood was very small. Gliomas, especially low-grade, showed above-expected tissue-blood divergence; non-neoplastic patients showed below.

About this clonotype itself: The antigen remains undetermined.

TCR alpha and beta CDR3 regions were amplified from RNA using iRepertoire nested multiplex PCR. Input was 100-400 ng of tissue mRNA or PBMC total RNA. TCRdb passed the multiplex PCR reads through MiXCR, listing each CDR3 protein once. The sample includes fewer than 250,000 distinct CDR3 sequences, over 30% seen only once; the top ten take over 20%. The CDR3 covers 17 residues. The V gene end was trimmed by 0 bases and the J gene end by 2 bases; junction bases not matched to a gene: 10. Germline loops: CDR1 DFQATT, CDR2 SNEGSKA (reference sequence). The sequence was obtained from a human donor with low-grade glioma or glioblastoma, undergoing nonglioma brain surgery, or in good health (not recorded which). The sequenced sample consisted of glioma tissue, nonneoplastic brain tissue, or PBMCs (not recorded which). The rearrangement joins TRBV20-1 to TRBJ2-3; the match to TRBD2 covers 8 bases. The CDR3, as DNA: TGCAGTGCTAGAGATCTTGGTGGACTAGCAGACACAGATACGCAGTATTTT. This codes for CSARDLGGLADTDTQYF.